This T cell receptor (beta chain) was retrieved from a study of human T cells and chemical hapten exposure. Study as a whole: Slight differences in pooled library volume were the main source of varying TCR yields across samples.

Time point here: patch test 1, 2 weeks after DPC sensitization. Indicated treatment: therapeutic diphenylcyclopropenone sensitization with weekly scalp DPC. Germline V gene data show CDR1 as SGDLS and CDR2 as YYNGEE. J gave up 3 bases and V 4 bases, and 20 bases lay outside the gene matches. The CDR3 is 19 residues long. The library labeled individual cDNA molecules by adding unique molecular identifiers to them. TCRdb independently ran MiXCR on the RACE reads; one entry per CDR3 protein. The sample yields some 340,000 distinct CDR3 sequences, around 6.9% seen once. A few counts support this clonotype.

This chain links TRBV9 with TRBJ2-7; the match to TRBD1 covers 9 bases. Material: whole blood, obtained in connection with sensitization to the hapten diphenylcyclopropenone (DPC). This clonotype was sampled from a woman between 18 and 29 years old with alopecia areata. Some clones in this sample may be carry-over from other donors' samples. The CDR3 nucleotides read TGTGCCAGCAGCAGGGGTGTACAGGGGGCCCGTACCCCAGACTACGAGCAGTACTTC. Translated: CASSRGVQGARTPDYEQYF. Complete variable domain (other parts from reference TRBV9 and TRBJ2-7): DSGVTQTPKHLITATGQRVTLRCSPRSGDLSVYWYQQSLDQGLQFLIQYYNGEERAKGNILERFSAQQFPDLHSELNLSSLELGDSALYFCASSRGVQGARTPDYEQYFGPGTRLTVT.